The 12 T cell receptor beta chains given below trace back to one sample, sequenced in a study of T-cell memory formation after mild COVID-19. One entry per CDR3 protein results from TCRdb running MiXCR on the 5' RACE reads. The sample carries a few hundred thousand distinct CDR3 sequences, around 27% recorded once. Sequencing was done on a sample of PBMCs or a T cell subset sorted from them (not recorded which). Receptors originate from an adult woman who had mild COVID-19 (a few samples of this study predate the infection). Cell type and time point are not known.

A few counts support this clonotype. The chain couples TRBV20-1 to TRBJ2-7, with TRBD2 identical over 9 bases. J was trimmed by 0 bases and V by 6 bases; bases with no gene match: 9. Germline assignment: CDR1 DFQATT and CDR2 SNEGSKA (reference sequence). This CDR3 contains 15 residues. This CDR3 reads CSAASPSGVSYEQYF. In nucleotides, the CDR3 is TGCAGTGCCGCCTCCCCTAGCGGGGTCTCCTACGAGCAGTACTTC.

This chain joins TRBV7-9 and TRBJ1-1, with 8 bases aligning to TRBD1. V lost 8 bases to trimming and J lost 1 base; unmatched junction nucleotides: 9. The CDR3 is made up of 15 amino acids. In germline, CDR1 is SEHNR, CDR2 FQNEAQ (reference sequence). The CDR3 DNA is TGTGCCAGCGGTTTTTCGGGGACAGGGAACACTGAAGCTTTCTTT. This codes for CASGFSGTGNTEAFF. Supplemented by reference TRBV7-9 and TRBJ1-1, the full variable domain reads DTGVSQNPRHKITKRGQNVTFRCDPISEHNRLYWYRQTLGQGPEFLTYFQNEAQLEKSRLLSDRFSAERPKGSFSTLEIQRTEQGDSAMYLCASGFSGTGNTEAFFGQGTRLTVV.

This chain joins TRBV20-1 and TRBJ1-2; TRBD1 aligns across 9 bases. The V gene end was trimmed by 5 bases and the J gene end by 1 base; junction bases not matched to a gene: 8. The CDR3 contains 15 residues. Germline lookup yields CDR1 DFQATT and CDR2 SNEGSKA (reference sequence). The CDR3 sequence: CSALQGAQGNYGYTF. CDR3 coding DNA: TGCAGTGCTCTACAGGGGGCACAGGGTAACTATGGCTACACCTTC.

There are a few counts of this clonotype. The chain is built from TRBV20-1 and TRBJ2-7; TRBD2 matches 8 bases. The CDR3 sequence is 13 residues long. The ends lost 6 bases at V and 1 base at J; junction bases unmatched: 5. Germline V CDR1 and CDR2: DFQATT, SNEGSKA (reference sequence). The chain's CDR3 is CSARPGGSYEQYF. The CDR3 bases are TGCAGTGCCCGACCGGGGGGGTCCTACGAGCAGTACTTC.

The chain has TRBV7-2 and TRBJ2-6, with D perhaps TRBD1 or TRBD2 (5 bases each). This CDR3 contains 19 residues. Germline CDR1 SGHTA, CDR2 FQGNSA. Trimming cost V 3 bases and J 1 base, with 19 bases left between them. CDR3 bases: TGTGCCAGCAGCTTGAGGGGCGGCAGTGTGAGATCTGGGGCCAACGTCCTGACTTTC. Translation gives CASSLRGGSVRSGANVLTF.

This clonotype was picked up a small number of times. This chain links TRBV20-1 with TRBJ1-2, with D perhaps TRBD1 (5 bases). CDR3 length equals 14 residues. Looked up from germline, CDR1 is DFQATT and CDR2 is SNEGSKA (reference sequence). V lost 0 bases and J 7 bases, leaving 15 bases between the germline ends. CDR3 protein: CSAREAGYSSGYTF. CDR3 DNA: TGCAGTGCTAGAGAGGCAGGGTACTCGTCTGGCTACACCTTC.

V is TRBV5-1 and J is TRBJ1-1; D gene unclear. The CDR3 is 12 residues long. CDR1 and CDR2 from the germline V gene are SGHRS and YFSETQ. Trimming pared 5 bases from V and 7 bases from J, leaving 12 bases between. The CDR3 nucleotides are TGCGCCAGCAGTCTTCCGACCGATGAAGCTTTCTTT. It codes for CASSLPTDEAFF. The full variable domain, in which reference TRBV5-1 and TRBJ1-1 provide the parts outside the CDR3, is KAGVTQTPRYLIKTRGQQVTLSCSPISGHRSVSWYQQTPGQGLQFLFEYFSETQRNKGNFPGRFSGRQFSNSRSEMNVSTLELGDSALYLCASSLPTDEAFFGQGTRLTVV.

This CDR3 is CASSWGLAGAGQETQYF. The CDR3 coding sequence is TGTGCCAGCAGCTGGGGACTAGCGGGAGCTGGCCAAGAGACCCAGTACTTC. V and J are TRBV7-9 and TRBJ2-5, with TRBD2 identical over 14 bases. The CDR3 is 17 amino acids. With 4 bases clipped from V and 1 base from J, the junction kept 5 bases outside the gene matches. Germline values: CDR1 SEHNR, CDR2 FQNEAQ (reference sequence).

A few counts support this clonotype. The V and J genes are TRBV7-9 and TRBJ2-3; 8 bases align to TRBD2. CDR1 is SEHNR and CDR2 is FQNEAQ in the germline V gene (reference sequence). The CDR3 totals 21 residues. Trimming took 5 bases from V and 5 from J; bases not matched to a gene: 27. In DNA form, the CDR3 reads TGTGCCAGCAGCCCCCTACACGGGGGTACAGCGGGAGCGGGTCCGGTAGATACGCAGTATTTT. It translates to CASSPLHGGTAGAGPVDTQYF.

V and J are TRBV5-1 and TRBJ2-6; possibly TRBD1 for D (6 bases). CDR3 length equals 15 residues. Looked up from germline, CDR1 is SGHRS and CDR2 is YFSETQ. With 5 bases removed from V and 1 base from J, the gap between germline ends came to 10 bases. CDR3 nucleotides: TGCGCCAGCAGTACCACAGGGTCTGGGGCCAACGTCCTGACTTTC. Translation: CASSTTGSGANVLTF.

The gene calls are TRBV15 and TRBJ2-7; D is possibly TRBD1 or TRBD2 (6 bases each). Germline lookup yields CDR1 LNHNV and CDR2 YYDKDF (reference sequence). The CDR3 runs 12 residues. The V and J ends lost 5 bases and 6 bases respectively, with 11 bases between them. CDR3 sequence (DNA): TGTGCCACCAGCCGTGGGGGGCGCGAGCAGTACTTC. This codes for CATSRGGREQYF.

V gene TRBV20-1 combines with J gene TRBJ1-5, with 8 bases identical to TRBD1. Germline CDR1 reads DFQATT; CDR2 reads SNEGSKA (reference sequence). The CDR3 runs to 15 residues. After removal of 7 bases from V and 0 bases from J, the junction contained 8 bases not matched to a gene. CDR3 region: CSVRPGGYSNQPQHF. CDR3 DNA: TGCAGTGTTCGGCCAGGGGGCTATAGCAATCAGCCCCAGCATTTT.